This TCR beta chain was found in a study of T cell responses to AZD1222 COVID-19 vaccine. The germline CDR1 and CDR2 sequences are MNHEY and SVGAGI. V lost 2 bases to trimming and J lost 8 bases; unmatched junction nucleotides: 9. The CDR3 totals 15 residues. Notes on the study in general: The donors showed a predominance of white British ancestry and of females, with possible underestimation of clonal diversity.

The method was immunoSEQ multiplex PCR; TCRdb's version includes in-frame clones alone and lacks a portion of them. This table has about 64,000 clones, over 80% appearing once. Regarding this clone: The antigen is unknown.

The origin of this receptor is an adult who received the MenACWY meningococcal vaccine as a control. Source: peripheral blood, taken 28 days after the second dose of the MenACWY control vaccine. The chain is built from TRBV6-5 and TRBJ1-2, with 9 bases aligning to TRBD1. Here the CDR3 reads CASSYHGTGRIGYTF. The CDR3 nucleotides read TGTGCCAGCAGTTACCACGGGACAGGGAGGATAGGCTACACCTTC.